These 9 T cell receptor beta chains came from one sample sequenced in a study of high-grade serous ovarian cancer treatment subgroups. Method: immunoSEQ multiplex PCR; TCRdb's copy keeps in-frame clones and lacks some. The table has hundreds of clones, approximately 68% seen once. The tumor samples were collected prior to definitive surgery or chemotherapy. Sequenced input: tumor tissue. These receptors all come from a human donor with high-grade serous ovarian cancer.

The chain links TRBV6-4 to TRBJ2-2, with 10 nucleotides matching TRBD2. V shed 3 bases and J 3 bases; nucleotides not matched to a gene: 7. From germline, CDR1 is MRHNA and CDR2 SNTAGT. The CDR3 is made up of 17 amino acids. The CDR3 reads CASSESSGRTDTGELFF. The CDR3 DNA follows: TGTGCCAGCAGTGAGTCTAGCGGGAGAACGGACACCGGGGAGCTGTTTTTT.

The chain combines TRBV27 with TRBJ2-6; tentatively, D is TRBD2 (6 bases). CDR1 and CDR2 (germline): MNHEY, SMNVEV (reference sequence). This CDR3 region has 15 residues. Trimming pared 5 bases from V and 3 bases from J, leaving 11 bases between. CDR3 sequence reads: CASSPRGSGANVLTF. In DNA form, the CDR3 reads TGTGCCAGCAGTCCCCGGGGGAGTGGGGCCAACGTCCTGACTTTC.

This clone was seen only a few times. The chain is built from TRBV28 and TRBJ1-1, with a tentative D call TRBD1 (6 bases). The germline CDR1 and CDR2 sequences are MDHEN and SYDVKM. CDR3 size: 11 residues. With 5 bases removed from V and 6 bases from J, the gap between germline ends came to 7 bases. The CDR3 coding sequence is TGTGCCAGCAGTAGACAGGCTGAAGCTTTCTTT. It encodes CASSRQAEAFF.

This chain connects TRBV27 to TRBJ2-6; TRBD2 aligns across 11 bases. The V and J ends lost 5 bases and 0 bases, in that order; junction bases with no gene match: 9. CDR1 and CDR2 from the germline V gene are MNHEY and SMNVEV (reference sequence). The CDR3 spans 19 residues. The CDR3 nucleotides read TGTGCCAGCAGTCTCCTTACTAGCGGGAGTTACTCTGGGGCCAACGTCCTGACTTTC. It encodes CASSLLTSGSYSGANVLTF.

The CDR3 nucleotides read TGTGCCAGCAGCGGGACTAGCGGGCGGGATACGCAGTATTTT. It encodes CASSGTSGRDTQYF. The genes are TRBV6-1 and TRBJ2-3, with TRBD2 matching 12 bases. CDR3 length: 14 residues. V gave up 6 bases and J gave up 6 bases; unmatched junction bases: 4. Per the germline V gene, CDR1 is MNHNS and CDR2 is SASEGT.

Points on this clone: The junction departs from the called germline gene at one end, perhaps through a read error. DNA of the CDR3: TGTGCCAGCTCACCGACAGACTACTCCTATGTCTACACCTTC. This sequence encodes CASSPTDYSYVYTF. This rearrangement joins TRBV18 to TRBJ1-2; D perhaps matches TRBD1 (5 bases). Germline loops: CDR1 KGHSH, CDR2 LQKENI. The CDR3 is 14 residues long.

The J gene is TRBJ1-5, the V gene TRBV28; D is unclear. Germline V lookup: CDR1 MDHEN, CDR2 SYDVKM. The CDR3 loop spans 13 amino acids. V lost 3 bases and J lost 7, with 10 bases in between. The DNA for the CDR3 is TGTGCCAGCAGTTTGACCGAAGGACAGCCCCAGCATTTT. Its translation is CASSLTEGQPQHF.

The chain joins TRBV4-3 to TRBJ2-3, with 7 bases aligning to TRBD2. CDR3 length equals 18 residues. With V trimmed by 0 bases and J by 5 bases, 14 bases remained unmatched. Germline lookup yields CDR1 LGHNA and CDR2 YSLEER. The CDR3: CASSQEGSRGRAVDTQYF. The DNA of the CDR3 is TGCGCCAGCAGCCAAGAGGGATCTCGCGGGAGAGCGGTAGATACGCAGTATTTT.

The chain is built from TRBV9 and TRBJ2-1; D not certain. This CDR3 region has 13 residues. V dropped 0 bases and J dropped 5 bases, with 6 bases sitting between them. Germline-derived CDR1 and CDR2 are SGDLS and YYNGEE. The CDR3 coding sequence is TGTGCCAGCAGCGTAGCCGTGCACAATGAGCAGTTCTTC. Its translation: CASSVAVHNEQFF.